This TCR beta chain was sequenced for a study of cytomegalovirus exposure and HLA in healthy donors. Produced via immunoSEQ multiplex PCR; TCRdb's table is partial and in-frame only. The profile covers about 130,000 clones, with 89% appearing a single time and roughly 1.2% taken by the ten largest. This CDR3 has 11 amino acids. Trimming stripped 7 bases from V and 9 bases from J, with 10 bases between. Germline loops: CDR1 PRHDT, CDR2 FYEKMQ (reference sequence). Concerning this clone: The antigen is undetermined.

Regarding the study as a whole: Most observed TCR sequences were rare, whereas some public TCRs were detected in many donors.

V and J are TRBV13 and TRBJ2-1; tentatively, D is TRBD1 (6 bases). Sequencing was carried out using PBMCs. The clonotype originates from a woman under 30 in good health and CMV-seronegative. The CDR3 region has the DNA TGTGCCAGCACCTTCAGGGGTGAGCAGTTCTTC. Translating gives CASTFRGEQFF.